A single TCR beta chain is shown here with its context. The antigen it recognizes is unknown. No per-base quality is available; no much larger clone lies one base away. Libraries were built with the immunoSEQ multiplex PCR assay. TCRdb mirrors the immuneACCESS table, restricted to in-frame sequences. Some clones are absent from its copies; in checked studies, under half trace to an unresolved V gene, and the reason for the others is unknown. A total of tens of thousands of clones appear in this sample, roughly 87% of them only once. The ten largest clones add up to approximately 1.7% of the sample. Taken from the germline V gene, the CDR1 and CDR2 loops are MDHEN and SYDVKM. From V the trimming removes 2 bases and from J it removes 1 base, while the gene matches leave 3 bases of the junction unaccounted for. The CDR3 runs 15 amino acids, cysteine and phenylalanine included. Left in the record is the CDR3 DNA by itself, 45 bases read in frame from the first base.

Memory CD4+ T cells were sorted ex vivo from peripheral blood of narcolepsy patients and healthy controls for TCR Vbeta sequencing. The data were taken from a study of T cells in narcolepsy (dated by TCRdb to 2016 to 2018). For the study in its entirety: Healthy control donors were enrolled in the study alongside patients who had narcolepsy type 1 or type 2 (NT1, NT2). The study sought autoreactive T cells targeting hypocretin neuron self-antigens (hypocretin, TRIB2) in narcolepsy patients, using TCR Vbeta sequencing to track clonotypes in blood and CSF.

Results and caveats for the whole study, not just this receptor: In plots comparing CSF and blood CD4+ T cell clonotypes from the same patient, HCRT-specific and TRIB2-specific autoreactive clonotypes were highlighted. No sequences matching autoreactive T cell clones were contained in some blood memory CD4+ repertoires from patients and controls. Numbers of sequenced blood memory CD4+ clonotypes were comparable, averaging around 40,000 in patients and more than 30,000 in controls. Autoreactive clonotypes were reported to be detected serially in the blood of the same patients and of different patients, but not in the blood of healthy controls.

The sequence derives from a human donor in good health. The sample was memory (CD45RA-) CD4+ T cells from blood. The cell subset or site label for this specimen denotes: memory T cells sorted ex vivo from peripheral blood. This receptor chain uses TRBV28 and TRBJ2-3; the central 7 bases match TRBD2. The CDR3 is CASSLVRGGTDTQYF. The DNA is as follows: TGTGCCAGCAGTTTAGTTCGGGGGGGCACAGATACGCAGTATTTT.